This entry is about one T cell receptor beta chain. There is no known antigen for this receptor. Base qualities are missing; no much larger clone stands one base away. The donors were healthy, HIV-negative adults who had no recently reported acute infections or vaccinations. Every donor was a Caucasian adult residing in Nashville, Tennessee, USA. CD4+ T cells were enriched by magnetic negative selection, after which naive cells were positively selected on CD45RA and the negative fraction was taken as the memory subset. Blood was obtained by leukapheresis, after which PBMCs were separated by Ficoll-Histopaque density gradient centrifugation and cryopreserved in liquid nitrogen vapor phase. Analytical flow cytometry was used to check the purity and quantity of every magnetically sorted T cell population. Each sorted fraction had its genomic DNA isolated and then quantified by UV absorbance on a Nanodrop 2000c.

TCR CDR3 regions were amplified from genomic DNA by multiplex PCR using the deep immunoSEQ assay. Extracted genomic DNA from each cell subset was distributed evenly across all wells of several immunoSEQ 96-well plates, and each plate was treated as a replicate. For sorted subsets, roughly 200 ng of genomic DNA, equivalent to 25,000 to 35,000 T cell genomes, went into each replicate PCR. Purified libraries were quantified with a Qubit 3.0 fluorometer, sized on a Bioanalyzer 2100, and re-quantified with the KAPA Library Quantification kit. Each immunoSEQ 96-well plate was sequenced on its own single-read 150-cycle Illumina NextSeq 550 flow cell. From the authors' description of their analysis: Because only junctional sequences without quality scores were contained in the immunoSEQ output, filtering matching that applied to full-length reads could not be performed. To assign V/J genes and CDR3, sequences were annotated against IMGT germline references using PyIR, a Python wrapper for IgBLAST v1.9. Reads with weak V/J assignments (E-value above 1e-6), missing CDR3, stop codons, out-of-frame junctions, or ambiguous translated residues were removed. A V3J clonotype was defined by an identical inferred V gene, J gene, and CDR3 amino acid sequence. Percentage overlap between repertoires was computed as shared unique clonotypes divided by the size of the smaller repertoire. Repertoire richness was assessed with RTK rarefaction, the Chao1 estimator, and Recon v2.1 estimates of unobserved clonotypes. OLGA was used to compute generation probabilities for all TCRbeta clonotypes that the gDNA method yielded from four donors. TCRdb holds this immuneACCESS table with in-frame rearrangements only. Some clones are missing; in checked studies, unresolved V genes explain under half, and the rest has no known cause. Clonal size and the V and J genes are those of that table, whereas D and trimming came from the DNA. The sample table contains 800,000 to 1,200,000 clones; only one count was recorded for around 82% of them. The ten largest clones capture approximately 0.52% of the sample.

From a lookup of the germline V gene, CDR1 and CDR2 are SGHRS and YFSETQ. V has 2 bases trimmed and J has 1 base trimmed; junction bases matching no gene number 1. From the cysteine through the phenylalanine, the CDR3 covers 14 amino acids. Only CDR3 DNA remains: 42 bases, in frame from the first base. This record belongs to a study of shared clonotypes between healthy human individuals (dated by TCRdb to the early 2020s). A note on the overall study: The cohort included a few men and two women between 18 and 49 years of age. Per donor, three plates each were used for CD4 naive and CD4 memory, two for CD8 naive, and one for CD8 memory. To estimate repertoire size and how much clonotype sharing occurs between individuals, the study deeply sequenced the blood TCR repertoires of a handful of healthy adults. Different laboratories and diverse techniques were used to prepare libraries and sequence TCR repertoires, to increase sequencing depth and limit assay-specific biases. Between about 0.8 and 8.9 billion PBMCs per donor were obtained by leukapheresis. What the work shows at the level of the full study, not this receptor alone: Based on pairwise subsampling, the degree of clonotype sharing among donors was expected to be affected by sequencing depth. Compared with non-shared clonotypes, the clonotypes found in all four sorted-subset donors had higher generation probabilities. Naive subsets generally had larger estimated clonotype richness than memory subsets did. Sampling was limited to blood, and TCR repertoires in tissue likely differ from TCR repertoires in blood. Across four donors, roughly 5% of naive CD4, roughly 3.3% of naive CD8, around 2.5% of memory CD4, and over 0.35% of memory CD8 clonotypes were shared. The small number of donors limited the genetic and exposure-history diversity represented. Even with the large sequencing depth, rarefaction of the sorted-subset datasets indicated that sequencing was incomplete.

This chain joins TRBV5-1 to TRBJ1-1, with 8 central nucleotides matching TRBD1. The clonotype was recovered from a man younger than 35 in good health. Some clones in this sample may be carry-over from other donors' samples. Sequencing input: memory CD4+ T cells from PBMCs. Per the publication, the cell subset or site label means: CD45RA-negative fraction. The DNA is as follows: TGCGCCAGCAGCTTCAGGGGGCGGAACACTGAAGCTTTCTTT. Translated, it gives CASSFRGRNTEAFF. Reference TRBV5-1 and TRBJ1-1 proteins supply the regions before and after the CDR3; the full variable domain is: KAGVTQTPRYLIKTRGQQVTLSCSPISGHRSVSWYQQTPGQGLQFLFEYFSETQRNKGNFPGRFSGRQFSNSRSEMNVSTLELGDSALYLCASSFRGRNTEAFFGQGTRLTVV.